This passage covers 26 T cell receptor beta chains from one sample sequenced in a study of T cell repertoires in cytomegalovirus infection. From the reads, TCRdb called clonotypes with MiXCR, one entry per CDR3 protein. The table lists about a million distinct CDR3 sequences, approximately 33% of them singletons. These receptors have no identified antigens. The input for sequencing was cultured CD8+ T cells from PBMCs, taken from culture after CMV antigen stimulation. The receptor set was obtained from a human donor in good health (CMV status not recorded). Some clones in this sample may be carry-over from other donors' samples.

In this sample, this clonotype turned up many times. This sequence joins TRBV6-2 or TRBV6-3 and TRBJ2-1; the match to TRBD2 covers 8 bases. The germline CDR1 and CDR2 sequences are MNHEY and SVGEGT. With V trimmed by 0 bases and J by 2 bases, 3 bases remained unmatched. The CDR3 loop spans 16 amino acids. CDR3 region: CASSYSSGGAYNEQFF. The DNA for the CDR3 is TGTGCCAGCAGTTACTCGTCCGGGGGGGCCTACAATGAGCAGTTCTTC.

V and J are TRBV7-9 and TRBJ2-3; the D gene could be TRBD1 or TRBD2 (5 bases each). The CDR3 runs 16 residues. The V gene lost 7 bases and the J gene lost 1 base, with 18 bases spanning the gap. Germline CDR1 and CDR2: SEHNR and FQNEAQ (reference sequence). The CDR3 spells CASNPSGTERTDTQYF. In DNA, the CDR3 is TGTGCCAGCAACCCATCCGGGACGGAGCGCACAGATACGCAGTATTTT.

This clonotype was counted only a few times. Here the CDR3 reads CAIRNELGGADTGELFF. DNA for the CDR3: TGTGCCATCAGAAACGAGCTCGGGGGGGCCGACACCGGGGAGCTGTTTTTT. The chain is built from TRBV10-3 and TRBJ2-2, with TRBD2 identical over 8 bases. CDR1 is ENHRY, CDR2 SYGVKD, per germline. This CDR3 has 17 amino acids. The ends lost 6 bases at V and 3 bases at J; junction bases unmatched: 12.

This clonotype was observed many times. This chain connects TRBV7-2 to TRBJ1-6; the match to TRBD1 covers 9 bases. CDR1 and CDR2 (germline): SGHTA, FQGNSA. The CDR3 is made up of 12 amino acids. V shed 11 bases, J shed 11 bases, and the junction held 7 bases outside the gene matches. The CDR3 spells CASGQGSTPLHF. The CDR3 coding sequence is TGTGCCTCCGGACAGGGGAGTACACCCCTCCACTTT.

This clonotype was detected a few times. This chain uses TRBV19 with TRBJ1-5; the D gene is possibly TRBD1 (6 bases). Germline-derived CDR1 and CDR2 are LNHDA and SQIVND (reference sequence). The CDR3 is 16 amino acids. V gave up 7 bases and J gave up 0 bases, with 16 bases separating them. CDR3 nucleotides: TGTGCCAGTACTCCTCCGGGACACCTTAGCAATCAGCCCCAGCATTTT. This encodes CASTPPGHLSNQPQHF.

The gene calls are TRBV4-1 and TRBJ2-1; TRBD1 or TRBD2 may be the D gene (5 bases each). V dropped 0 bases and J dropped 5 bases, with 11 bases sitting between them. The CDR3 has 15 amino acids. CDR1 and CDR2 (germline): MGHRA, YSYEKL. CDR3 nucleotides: TGCGCCAGCAGCCAAGACAGGGACGAGGACAATGAGCAGTTCTTC. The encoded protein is CASSQDRDEDNEQFF.

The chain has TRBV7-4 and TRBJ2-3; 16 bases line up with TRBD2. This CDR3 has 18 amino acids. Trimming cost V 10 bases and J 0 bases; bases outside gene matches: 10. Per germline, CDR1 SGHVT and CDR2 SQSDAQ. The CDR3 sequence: CATLPPGLAGGSTDTQYF. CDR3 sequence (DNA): TGTGCCACCTTACCGCCGGGACTAGCGGGGGGGAGCACAGATACGCAGTATTTT. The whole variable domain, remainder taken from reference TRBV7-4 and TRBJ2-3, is GAGVSQSPRYKVAKRGRDVALRCDSISGHVTLYWYRQTLGQGSEVLTYSQSDAQRDKSGRPSGRFSAERPERSVSTLKIQRTEQGDSAVYLCATLPPGLAGGSTDTQYFGPGTRLTVL.

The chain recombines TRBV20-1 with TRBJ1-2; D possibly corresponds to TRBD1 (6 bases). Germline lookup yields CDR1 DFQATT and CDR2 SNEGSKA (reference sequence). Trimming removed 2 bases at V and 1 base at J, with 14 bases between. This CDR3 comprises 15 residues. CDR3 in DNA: TGCAGTGCTAGAAATAAAGGGGGGATTAACTATGGCTACACCTTC. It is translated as CSARNKGGINYGYTF.

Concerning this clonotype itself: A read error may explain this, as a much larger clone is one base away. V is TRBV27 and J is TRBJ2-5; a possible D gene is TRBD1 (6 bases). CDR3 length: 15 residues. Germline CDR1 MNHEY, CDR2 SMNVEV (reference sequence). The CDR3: CANSKTGSGQETQYF. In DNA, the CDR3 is TGTGCCAACAGTAAAACAGGGTCCGGCCAAGAGACCCAGTACTTC.

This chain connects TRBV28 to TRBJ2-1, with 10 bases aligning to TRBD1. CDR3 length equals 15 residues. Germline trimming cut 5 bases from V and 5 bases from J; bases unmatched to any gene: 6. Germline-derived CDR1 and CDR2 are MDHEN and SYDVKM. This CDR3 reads CASSPGQGIHNEQFF. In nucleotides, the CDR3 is TGTGCCAGCAGTCCGGGACAGGGGATCCACAATGAGCAGTTCTTC.

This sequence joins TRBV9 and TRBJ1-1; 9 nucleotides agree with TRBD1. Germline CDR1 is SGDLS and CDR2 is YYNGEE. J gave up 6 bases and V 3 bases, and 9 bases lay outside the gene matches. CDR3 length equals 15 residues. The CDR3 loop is CASSDIQGANPEAFF. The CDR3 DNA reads TGTGCCAGCAGCGACATACAGGGGGCGAATCCTGAAGCTTTCTTT.

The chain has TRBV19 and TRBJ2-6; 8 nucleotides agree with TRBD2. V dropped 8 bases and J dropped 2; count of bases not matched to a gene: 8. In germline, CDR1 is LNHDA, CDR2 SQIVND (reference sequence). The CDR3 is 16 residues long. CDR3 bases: TGTGCCAGTTGGGGGCGGGGGGCTCCTGGGGCCAACGTCCTGACTTTC. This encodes CASWGRGAPGANVLTF.

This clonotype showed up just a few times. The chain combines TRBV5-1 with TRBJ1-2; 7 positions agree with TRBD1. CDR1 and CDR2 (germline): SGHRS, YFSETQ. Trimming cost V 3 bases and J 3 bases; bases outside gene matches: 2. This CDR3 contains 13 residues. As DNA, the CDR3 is TGCGCCAGCAGCTACGGACAGGACTATGGCTACACCTTC. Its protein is CASSYGQDYGYTF.

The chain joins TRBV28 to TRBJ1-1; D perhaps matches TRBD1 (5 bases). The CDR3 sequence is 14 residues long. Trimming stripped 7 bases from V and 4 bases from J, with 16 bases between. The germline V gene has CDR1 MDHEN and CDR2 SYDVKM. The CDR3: CASTQGWGSTEAFF. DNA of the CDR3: TGTGCCAGCACCCAAGGGTGGGGGAGCACTGAAGCTTTCTTT.

The CDR3 DNA sequence: TGTGCCAGCAGTTATGAGGGGAAGGCAGATACGCAGTATTTT. Translating it yields CASSYEGKADTQYF. The genes are TRBV6-5 and TRBJ2-3, with D perhaps matching TRBD1 or TRBD2 (5 bases each). This CDR3 spans 14 amino acids. V lost 3 bases and J lost 4, with 11 bases in between. The germline CDR1 and CDR2 sequences are MNHEY and SVGAGI.

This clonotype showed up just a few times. CDR3 loop: CASSFPTSSYNEQFF. The CDR3 DNA is TGTGCCAGCAGTTTCCCTACCAGCTCCTACAATGAGCAGTTCTTC. The rearrangement uses TRBV12-3 or TRBV12-4 and TRBJ2-1; D not resolved. This CDR3 is built from 15 residues. Trimming removed 3 bases at V and 0 bases at J, with 9 bases between.

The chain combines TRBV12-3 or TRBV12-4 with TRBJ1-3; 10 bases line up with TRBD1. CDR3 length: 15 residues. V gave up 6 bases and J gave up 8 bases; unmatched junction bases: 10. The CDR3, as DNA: TGTGCCAGCAGGGACCCGGACAGGGGGGAGGACACCATATATTTT. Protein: CASRDPDRGEDTIYF.

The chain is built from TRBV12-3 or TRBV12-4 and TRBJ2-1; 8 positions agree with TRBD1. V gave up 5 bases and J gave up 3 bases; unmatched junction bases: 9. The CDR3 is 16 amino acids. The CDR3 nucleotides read TGTGCCAGCAGTCCAGTAAGGACAGGGTACTACAATGAGCAGTTCTTC. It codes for CASSPVRTGYYNEQFF.

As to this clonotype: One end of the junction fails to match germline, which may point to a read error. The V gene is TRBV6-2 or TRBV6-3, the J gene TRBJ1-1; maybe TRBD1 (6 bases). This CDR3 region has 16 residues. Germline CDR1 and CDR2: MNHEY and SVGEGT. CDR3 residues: CANSYFTGTRNTEAFF. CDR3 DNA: TGTGCCAACAGTTACTTCACCGGGACAAGGAACACTGAAGCTTTCTTT.

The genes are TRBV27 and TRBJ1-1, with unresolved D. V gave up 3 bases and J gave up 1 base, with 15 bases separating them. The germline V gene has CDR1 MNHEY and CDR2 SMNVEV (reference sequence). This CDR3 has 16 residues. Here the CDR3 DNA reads TGTGCCAGCAGTTTTTTACCGGCCGACCAGAACACTGAAGCTTTCTTT. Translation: CASSFLPADQNTEAFF.

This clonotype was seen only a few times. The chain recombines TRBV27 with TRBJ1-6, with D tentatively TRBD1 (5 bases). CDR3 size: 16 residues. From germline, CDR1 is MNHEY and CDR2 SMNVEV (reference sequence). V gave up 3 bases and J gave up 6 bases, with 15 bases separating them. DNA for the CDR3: TGTGCCAGCAGTTTTTTTGGACTTGGGGGTAATTCACCCCTCCACTTT. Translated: CASSFFGLGGNSPLHF.

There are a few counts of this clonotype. The CDR3 coding sequence is TGTGCCAGTAGGCGACAGGGGTTGGATCAGCCCCAGCATTTT. It translates to CASRRQGLDQPQHF. This chain joins TRBV19 and TRBJ1-5, with 8 bases lining up with TRBD1. With 6 bases clipped from V and 5 bases from J, the junction kept 6 bases outside the gene matches. This CDR3 has 14 amino acids. Germline CDR1 is LNHDA and CDR2 is SQIVND (reference sequence).

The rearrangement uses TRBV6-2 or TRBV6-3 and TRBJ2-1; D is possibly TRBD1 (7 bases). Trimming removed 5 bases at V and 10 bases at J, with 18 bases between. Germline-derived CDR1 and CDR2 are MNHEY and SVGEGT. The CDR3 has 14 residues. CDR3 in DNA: TGTGCCAGCAGTCCCCAGGGGGGAAAGATGGAGCAGTTCTTC. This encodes CASSPQGGKMEQFF.

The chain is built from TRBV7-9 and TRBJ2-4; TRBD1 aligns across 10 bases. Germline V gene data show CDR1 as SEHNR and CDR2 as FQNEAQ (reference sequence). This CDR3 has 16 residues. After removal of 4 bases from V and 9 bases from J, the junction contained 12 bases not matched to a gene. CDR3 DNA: TGTGCCAGCAGCTCGTTCCTGGGACAGGGGTTCGGCATTCAGTACTTC. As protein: CASSSFLGQGFGIQYF. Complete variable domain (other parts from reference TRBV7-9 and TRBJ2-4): DTGVSQNPRHKITKRGQNVTFRCDPISEHNRLYWYRQTLGQGPEFLTYFQNEAQLEKSRLLSDRFSAERPKGSFSTLEIQRTEQGDSAMYLCASSSFLGQGFGIQYFGAGTRLSVL.

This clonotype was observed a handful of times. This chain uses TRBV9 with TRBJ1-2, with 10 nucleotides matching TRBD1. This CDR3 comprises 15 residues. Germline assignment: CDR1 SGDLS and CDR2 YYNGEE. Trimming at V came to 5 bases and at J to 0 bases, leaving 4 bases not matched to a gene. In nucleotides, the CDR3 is TGTGCCAGCAGTGGGGACAGGGGCGCTAACTATGGCTACACCTTC. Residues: CASSGDRGANYGYTF.

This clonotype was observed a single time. The CDR3 DNA sequence: TGTGCCAGCAGTGTGGACGGTGAGGGGAATGAGCAGTTCTTC. Amino acid sequence: CASSVDGEGNEQFF. The chain employs TRBV6-4 and TRBJ2-1; tentatively, D is TRBD1 or TRBD2 (5 bases each). The CDR3 consists of 14 residues. Deletions cut 4 bases from V and 7 bases from J, with 14 bases between. Germline V gene data show CDR1 as MRHNA and CDR2 as SNTAGT.